A single T cell receptor beta chain is shown here with its context. It has no known antigen specificity. No quality values exist for individual bases; no much larger clone is one base distant. Participants in the prospective study were enrolled through a virtual design, were aged 18 to 89 years, and lived in approximately 25 United States geographic areas. To assign participants to cohorts, the prospective study relied on clinical history that participants themselves reported in a screening survey and a study questionnaire. Mobile phlebotomists in the prospective study collected whole blood, serum and a nasopharyngeal or oropharyngeal swab from every participant. Participants in the prospective study had the option to provide additional blood draws and questionnaires over a roughly 2-month period. Blood samples from the prospective study were shipped frozen or at room temperature prior to DNA extraction.

V loses 0 bases at its end and J loses 4 bases; junction bases beyond the gene matches: 2. Looking up the germline V gene (reference sequence) yields CDR1 MNHEY and CDR2 SMNVEV. The CDR3 has 14 amino acids, counting the end cysteine and phenylalanine. The CDR3 DNA has 42 bases and is translated from base 1. TCRbeta CDR3 regions were amplified from genomic DNA using the immunoSEQ Assay, a bias-controlled multiplex PCR. The published analysis was carried out like this. Within the assay, amplification of reference gene primers was used to estimate how many nucleated cells each sample contained. Sequence reads were collapsed and filtered to measure the absolute abundance of every unique TCRbeta CDR3 rearrangement. For each sample, productive Simpson clonality was calculated by taking the square root of Simpson's diversity index across productive rearrangements. This is the immuneACCESS table as TCRdb keeps it, with only in-frame sequences that have V and J called. A part of the clones is gone; compared with another copy, unresolved V genes explain less than half, and the rest is unexplained. V, J and clone size are taken as reported in that table, and D and trimming were inferred from the DNA itself. In all, the sample holds about 400,000 clones, and roughly 90% of those were seen once. Of the sample, approximately 0.96% falls within the top ten clones.

The entry originates in a study of blood T cell repertoires in COVID-19 (TCRdb year 2020). As for the study more broadly: The collaborator samples originated in the United States, Italy and Spain and spanned the acute and convalescent phases of COVID-19. The prospective study material was composed of cDNA or gDNA derived from T cells, B-cell-depleted T cells, or PBMCs. Deeply sampled blood TCRbeta repertoires from subjects exposed to, actively infected with, or recovered from COVID-19 were included in the dataset. The repertoires were released in a freely available public database intended as a resource for research on the immune response to SARS-CoV-2. Where HLA class I and class II types were available, the types were taken from metadata supplied by the sample provider, not from assay-based typing. Samples came from the ongoing ImmuneRACE study (first 160 participants) plus 1,254 subjects from 6 global collaborators. The sample metadata nearly always contained a de-identified subject ID, COVID-19 status, age in years and sex.

The paper as a whole reports these results and caveats: Clinical and demographic metadata were provided uncurated, with the amount varying by source and participant.

The rearranged chain carries TRBV27 and TRBJ1-1, with 7 middle bases fitting TRBD1. The sequenced sample was PBMCs or T cells enriched from blood (not recorded which). This receptor was obtained from a woman younger than 45 with acute COVID-19. The encoded CDR3 is CASSLSPGGTEAFF. The nucleotides are TGTGCCAGCAGTTTATCTCCAGGGGGCACTGAAGCTTTCTTT.